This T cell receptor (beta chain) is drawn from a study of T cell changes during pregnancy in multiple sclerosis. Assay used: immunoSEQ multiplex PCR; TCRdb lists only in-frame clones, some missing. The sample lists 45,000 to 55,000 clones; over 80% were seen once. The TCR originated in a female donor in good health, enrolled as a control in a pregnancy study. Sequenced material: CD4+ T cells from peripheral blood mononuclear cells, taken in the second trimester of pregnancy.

The CDR3 here is CASRKGTSDSYEQYF. CDR3 bases: TGCGCCAGCAGAAAGGGGACTAGCGATTCCTACGAGCAGTACTTC. The chain has TRBV10-2 and TRBJ2-7, with 10 nucleotides matching TRBD2. V lost 6 bases and J lost 1; bases outside the gene matches: 6. The germline V gene encodes CDR1 WSHSY and CDR2 SAAADI. The CDR3 is 15 residues long.